This entry lists 6 T cell receptor beta chains sequenced from one sample in a study of T-cell memory formation after mild COVID-19. TCRdb processed the 5' RACE reads anew with MiXCR; each CDR3 protein has one entry. The sample holds 90,000 to 120,000 distinct CDR3 sequences; 13% to 15% are singletons and the top ten take under 45%. Sequenced sample: PBMCs or a T cell subset sorted from them (not recorded which). Receptor source: a man aged 18 to 30 who had mild COVID-19 (a few samples of this study predate the infection). Cell type and time point are not known.

The chain is built from TRBV12-3 or TRBV12-4 and TRBJ2-1, with a tentative D call TRBD2 (7 bases). V was pared by 6 bases and J by 5 bases, with 14 bases between. This CDR3 is built from 14 residues. DNA for the CDR3: TGTGCCAGCAGGCCTCGGGGGGCCCACAATGAGCAGTTCTTC. It specifies CASRPRGAHNEQFF.

This clonotype was seen only a few times. This rearrangement joins TRBV4-1 to TRBJ2-7, with D unclear. The CDR3 consists of 17 residues. V was pared by 1 base and J by 0 bases, with 16 bases between. Germline CDR1 reads MGHRA; CDR2 reads YSYEKL. Here the CDR3 reads CASSQGGTGLYSYEQYF. The CDR3 DNA reads TGCGCCAGCAGCCAAGGGGGAACCGGGCTATACTCCTACGAGCAGTACTTC.

This clonotype was seen ten or more times. The V call is TRBV4-3, the J call TRBJ2-3; no clear D gene. CDR1 is LGHNA and CDR2 is YSLEER in the germline V gene. CDR3 length equals 12 residues. Trimming stripped 0 bases from V and 6 bases from J, with 4 bases between. CDR3: CASSQDLDTQYF. In DNA form, the CDR3 reads TGCGCCAGCAGCCAAGATCTTGATACGCAGTATTTT.

V and J are TRBV5-1 and TRBJ2-2; 8 bases align to TRBD2. Germline lookup yields CDR1 SGHRS and CDR2 YFSETQ. The CDR3 spans 17 residues. Trimming removed 2 bases from V and 4 bases from J; junction bases left unmatched: 10. CDR3 nucleotide sequence: TGCGCCAGCAGCTTCAACACCGGGACTAGTAGCACCGGGGAGCTGTTTTTT. It codes for CASSFNTGTSSTGELFF.

The rearrangement uses TRBV10-3 and TRBJ2-7; 7 bases are a match to TRBD1. CDR1 is ENHRY and CDR2 is SYGVKD in the germline V gene. The CDR3 has 11 amino acids. After removal of 9 bases from V and 4 bases from J, the junction contained 3 bases not matched to a gene. CDR3 sequence reads: CAMGQIYEQYF. In DNA form, the CDR3 reads TGTGCCATGGGACAGATATACGAGCAGTACTTC.

To note about this clonotype: With a much larger clone just one base away, this may be a read error. The chain combines TRBV7-9 with TRBJ1-1; tentatively, D is TRBD1 (6 bases). Trimming shortened V by 3 bases and J by 3 bases, and 17 bases separated the two germline ends. The CDR3 is made up of 16 amino acids. Germline V lookup: CDR1 SEHNR, CDR2 FQNEAQ (reference sequence). For the CDR3, the DNA is TGTGCCAGCAGCTTGTCGGGCAGGGGACTGTACACTGAAGCTTTCTTT. Amino acids: CASSLSGRGLYTEAFF.